A single sample is the source of the 12 T cell receptor beta chains below, sequenced in a study of cytomegalovirus exposure and HLA in healthy donors. It was with 60 Vbeta and 13 Jbeta primers that the PCR ran. Assay used: immunoSEQ multiplex PCR; TCRdb lists only in-frame clones, some missing. The table has a few hundred thousand clones, 60% to 80% seen once. Sample: PBMCs. These receptor sequences come from a man younger than 30 in good health and CMV-seronegative.

The chain employs TRBV7-2 and TRBJ2-1; D gene uncertain. CDR1 and CDR2 (germline): SGHTA, FQGNSA. The CDR3 extends over 13 amino acids. V was trimmed by 2 bases and J by 4 bases, leaving 6 bases between them. CDR3 sequence (DNA): TGTGCCAGCAGCTTACCAGTTTACAATGAGCAGTTCTTC. Translation gives CASSLPVYNEQFF.

The rearrangement links TRBV28 to TRBJ1-5; 7 bases fit TRBD1. CDR3 size: 15 residues. The germline CDR1 and CDR2 sequences are MDHEN and SYDVKM. The V and J ends lost 3 bases and 4 bases, in that order; junction bases with no gene match: 6. The CDR3: CASSFRQGINQPQHF. Written as DNA, the CDR3 is TGTGCCAGCAGTTTCCGACAGGGAATAAATCAGCCCCAGCATTTT. Filled out from reference TRBV28 and TRBJ1-5, the complete variable domain reads DVKVTQSSRYLVKRTGEKVFLECVQDMDHENMFWYRQDPGLGLRLIYFSYDVKMKEKGDIPEGYSVSREKKERFSLILESASTNQTSMYLCASSFRQGINQPQHFGDGTRLSIL.

The chain links TRBV28 to TRBJ1-1; D is unclear. The CDR3 loop spans 12 amino acids. Germline V gene sequence: CDR1 MDHEN, CDR2 SYDVKM. The V gene lost 1 base and the J gene lost 7 bases, with 7 bases spanning the gap. The CDR3 DNA is TGTGCCAGCAGTTTATATACGGTTGAAGCTTTCTTT. Translated: CASSLYTVEAFF.

The CDR3 reads CASGPGLADQETQYF. CDR3 bases: TGTGCTAGTGGTCCGGGACTAGCGGACCAAGAGACCCAGTACTTC. This chain links TRBV12-5 with TRBJ2-5; TRBD2 agrees at 11 bases. CDR3 length: 15 amino acids. The V segment lost 5 bases and the J segment 0 bases; nucleotides outside the gene matches: 2. Germline V CDR1 and CDR2: LGHNT, FRNRAP.

The rearrangement uses TRBV6-5 and TRBJ2-7; 9 nucleotides line up with TRBD2. The CDR3 consists of 15 residues. Germline V gives CDR1 MNHEY, CDR2 SVGAGI. V lost 2 bases to trimming and J lost 4 bases; unmatched junction nucleotides: 6. CDR3 loop: CASSYAAGGSYEQYF. CDR3 DNA: TGTGCCAGCAGTTACGCGGCGGGAGGGTCTTACGAGCAGTACTTC.

V and J are TRBV6-1 and TRBJ1-3; 8 bases fit TRBD1. This CDR3 has 19 residues. CDR1 is MNHNS and CDR2 is SASEGT in the germline V gene. V lost 2 bases, J lost 6 bases, and 18 bases stayed unmatched. In DNA form, the CDR3 reads TGTGCCAGCAGTGAAAGGGAGCGCGGAGCGGCGGACAGGGAAAACACCATATATTTT. It yields the protein CASSERERGAADRENTIYF.

The chain combines TRBV5-1 with TRBJ2-5, with D hard to call. The CDR3 extends over 14 amino acids. In germline, CDR1 is SGHRS, CDR2 YFSETQ. V was trimmed by 1 base and J by 3 bases, leaving 10 bases between them. The CDR3: CASSLLRSEETQYF. The CDR3 coding sequence is TGCGCCAGCAGCTTGCTCCGGTCCGAAGAGACCCAGTACTTC.

The rearrangement uses TRBV28 and TRBJ1-1; D might be TRBD1 (5 bases). V was trimmed by 5 bases and J by 6 bases, leaving 19 bases between them. Germline V gives CDR1 MDHEN, CDR2 SYDVKM. CDR3 length: 15 residues. In DNA form, the CDR3 reads TGTGCCAGCAGTCACCACCTGACAGACGGAGCTGAAGCTTTCTTT. Translated: CASSHHLTDGAEAFF.

V gene TRBV7-2 combines with J gene TRBJ1-1, with unresolved D. The CDR3 sequence is 15 residues long. Trimming shortened V by 3 bases and J by 8 bases, and 19 bases separated the two germline ends. CDR1 and CDR2 from the germline V gene are SGHTA and FQGNSA. CDR3 coding DNA: TGTGCCAGCAGCTTGCTTACCCCGAAAGAACTCGAAGCTTTCTTT. As protein: CASSLLTPKELEAFF.

This clone was picked up one time. The chain uses TRBV5-6 and TRBJ1-2; D perhaps matches TRBD1 (5 bases). This CDR3 region has 15 residues. Germline CDR1 is SGHDT and CDR2 is YYEEEE. Trimming took 0 bases from V and 4 from J, leaving 13 bases between them. The CDR3 coding sequence is TGTGCCAGCAGCTTGGTGAGCCAGGGTAGCTATGGCTACACCTTC. This gives the protein CASSLVSQGSYGYTF.

A few counts support this clone. The chain joins TRBV4-3 to TRBJ2-3, with TRBD2 as a possible D gene (5 bases). Trimming shortened V by 1 base and J by 5 bases, and 13 bases separated the two germline ends. The CDR3 runs to 15 residues. Per the germline V gene, CDR1 is LGHNA and CDR2 is YSLEER. Here the CDR3 reads CASSQVPPGGDTQYF. CDR3 sequence (DNA): TGCGCCAGCAGCCAAGTACCCCCCGGAGGAGATACGCAGTATTTT.

This clone was seen only a few times. DNA for the CDR3: TGTGCCTGGAGTGTACTTCCTAGCGATAATGAGCAGTTCTTC. This encodes CAWSVLPSDNEQFF. The chain couples TRBV30 to TRBJ2-1, with D possibly matching TRBD2 (6 bases). This CDR3 spans 14 amino acids. Trimming pared 0 bases from V and 7 bases from J, leaving 13 bases between. Germline V gene sequence: CDR1 GTSNPN, CDR2 SVGIG (reference sequence).